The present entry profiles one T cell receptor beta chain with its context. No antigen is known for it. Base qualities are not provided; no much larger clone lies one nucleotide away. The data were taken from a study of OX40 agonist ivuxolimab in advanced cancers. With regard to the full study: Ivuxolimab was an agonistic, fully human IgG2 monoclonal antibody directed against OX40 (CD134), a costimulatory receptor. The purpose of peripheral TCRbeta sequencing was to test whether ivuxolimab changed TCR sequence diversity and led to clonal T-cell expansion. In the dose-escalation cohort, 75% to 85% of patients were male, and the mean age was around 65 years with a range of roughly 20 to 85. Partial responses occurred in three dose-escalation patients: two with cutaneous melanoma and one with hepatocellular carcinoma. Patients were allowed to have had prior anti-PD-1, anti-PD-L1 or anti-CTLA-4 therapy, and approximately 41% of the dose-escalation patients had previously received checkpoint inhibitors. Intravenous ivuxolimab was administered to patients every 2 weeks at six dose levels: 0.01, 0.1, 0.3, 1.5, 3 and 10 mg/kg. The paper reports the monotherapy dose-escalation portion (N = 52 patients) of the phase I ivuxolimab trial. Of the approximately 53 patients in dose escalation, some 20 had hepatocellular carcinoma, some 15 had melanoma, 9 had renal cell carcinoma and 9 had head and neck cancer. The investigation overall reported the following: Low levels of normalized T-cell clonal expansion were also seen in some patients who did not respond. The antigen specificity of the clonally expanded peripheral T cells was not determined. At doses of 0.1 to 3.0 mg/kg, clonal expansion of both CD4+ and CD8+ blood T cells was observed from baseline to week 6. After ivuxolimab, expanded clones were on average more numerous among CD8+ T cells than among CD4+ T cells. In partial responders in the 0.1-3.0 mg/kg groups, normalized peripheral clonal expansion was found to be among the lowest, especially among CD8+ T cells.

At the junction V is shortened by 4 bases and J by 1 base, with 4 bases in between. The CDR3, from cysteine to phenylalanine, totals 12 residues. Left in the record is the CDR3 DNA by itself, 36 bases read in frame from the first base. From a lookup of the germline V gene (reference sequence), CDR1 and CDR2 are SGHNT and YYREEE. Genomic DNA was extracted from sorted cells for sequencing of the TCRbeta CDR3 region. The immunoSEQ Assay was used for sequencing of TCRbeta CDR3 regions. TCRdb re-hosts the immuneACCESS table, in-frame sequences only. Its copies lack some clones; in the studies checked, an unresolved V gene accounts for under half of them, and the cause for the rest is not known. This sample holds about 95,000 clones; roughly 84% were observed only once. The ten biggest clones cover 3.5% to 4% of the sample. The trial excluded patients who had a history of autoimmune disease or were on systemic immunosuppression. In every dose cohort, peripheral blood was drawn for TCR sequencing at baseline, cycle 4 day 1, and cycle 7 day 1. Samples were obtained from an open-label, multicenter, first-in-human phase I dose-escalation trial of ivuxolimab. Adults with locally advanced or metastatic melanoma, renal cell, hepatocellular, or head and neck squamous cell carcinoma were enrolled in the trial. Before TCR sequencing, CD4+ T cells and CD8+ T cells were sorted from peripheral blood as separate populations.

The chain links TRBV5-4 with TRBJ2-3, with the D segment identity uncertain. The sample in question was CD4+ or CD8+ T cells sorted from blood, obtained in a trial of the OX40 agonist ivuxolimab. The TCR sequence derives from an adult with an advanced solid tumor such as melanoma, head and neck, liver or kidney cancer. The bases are TGTGCCAGCAGCCCGGGCACAGATACGCAGTATTTT. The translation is CASSPGTDTQYF.